This T cell receptor beta chain was found in a study of siplizumab effects on memory and regulatory T cells. This table comes from immunoSEQ multiplex PCR, and its TCRdb copy is limited to in-frame clones, with some not included. The repertoire includes about 120,000 clones, 80% to 95% of them detected once, and over 0.15% sits in the top ten. The receptor comes from a human donor in good health. Sequencing was performed on non-Treg CD4+ T cells sorted from blood.

The CDR3: CSVGDFLSGNTIYF. The CDR3 bases are TGCAGCGTTGGAGACTTTCTGTCCGGAAACACCATATATTTT. The V gene is TRBV29-1, the J gene TRBJ1-3; D remains unclear. This CDR3 contains 14 residues. Germline CDR1 is SQVTM and CDR2 is ANQGSEA. Trimming stripped 4 bases from V and 4 bases from J, with 14 bases between. The full variable domain, in which reference TRBV29-1 and TRBJ1-3 provide the parts outside the CDR3, is SAVISQKPSRDICQRGTSLTIQCQVDSQVTMMFWYRQQPGQSLTLIATANQGSEATYESGFVIDKFPISRPNLTFSTLTVSNMSPEDSSIYLCSVGDFLSGNTIYFGEGSWLTVV.